The 23 T cell receptor beta chains given below trace back to one sample, sequenced in a study of cytomegalovirus exposure and HLA in healthy donors. The PCR was carried out with 60 Vbeta primers and 13 Jbeta primers. Produced via immunoSEQ multiplex PCR; TCRdb's table is partial and in-frame only. The profile shows roughly 130,000 clones, approximately 80% of them singletons. Input material: PBMCs. These receptors came from a woman aged 40 to 50 in good health and CMV-seropositive.

V gene TRBV19 combines with J gene TRBJ1-2, with D possibly TRBD1 on 5 matching bases. V lost 6 bases to trimming and J lost 6 bases, with 14 bases between them. The CDR3 spans 13 residues. From germline, CDR1 is LNHDA and CDR2 SQIVND (reference sequence). CDR3 protein: CASSKGLTNGYTF. DNA for the CDR3: TGTGCCAGTAGCAAGGGACTGACCAATGGCTACACCTTC.

The chain is built from TRBV9 and TRBJ1-4; 9 positions match TRBD1. The length of the CDR3 is 14 residues. With 5 bases clipped from V and 8 bases from J, the junction kept 7 bases outside the gene matches. From germline, CDR1 is SGDLS and CDR2 YYNGEE. CDR3 DNA sequence: TGTGCCAGCAGTGCTACCGGGACAGGGGAAAAACTGTTTTTT. Its translation is CASSATGTGEKLFF.

For this clone: At one end, the junction sequence differs from germline, possibly due to a read error. The rearrangement joins TRBV7-9 to TRBJ2-2, with 13 bases fitting TRBD2. Germline V gene lookup returns CDR1 SEHNR and CDR2 FQNEAQ (reference sequence). The CDR3 sequence is 18 residues long. CDR3 in amino acids: CSSSAKLAGGPVTGELFF. As DNA, the CDR3 is TGTTCCAGCAGCGCCAAACTAGCGGGAGGGCCGGTCACCGGGGAGCTGTTTTTT.

This sequence joins TRBV2 and TRBJ2-7, with TRBD1 as a possible D gene (5 bases). This CDR3 has 13 amino acids. Per the germline V gene, CDR1 is SNHLY and CDR2 is FYNNEI. V was clipped by 3 bases and J by 3 bases, with 9 bases between them. CDR3 residues: CASSDGQGYEQYF. In DNA, the CDR3 is TGTGCCAGCAGTGACGGGCAGGGCTACGAGCAGTACTTC. Complete variable domain (other parts from reference TRBV2 and TRBJ2-7): EPEVTQTPSHQVTQMGQEVILRCVPISNHLYFYWYRQILGQKVEFLVSFYNNEISEKSEIFDDQFSVERPDGSNFTLKIRSTKLEDSAMYFCASSDGQGYEQYFGPGTRLTVT.

The rearrangement joins TRBV6-5 to TRBJ2-7; D not certain. V was pared by 5 bases and J by 6 bases, with 8 bases between. The CDR3 runs to 11 residues. CDR1 and CDR2 from the germline V gene are MNHEY and SVGAGI. CDR3 protein: CASSLSPEQYF. CDR3 DNA sequence: TGTGCCAGCAGTCTCAGTCCCGAGCAGTACTTC.

The CDR3 loop reads CASSPQGSDYGYTF. The CDR3 DNA reads as TGTGCCAGCAGCCCACAGGGGTCGGACTATGGCTACACCTTC. This rearrangement joins TRBV2 to TRBJ1-2; 7 positions match TRBD1. Germline CDR1 and CDR2: SNHLY and FYNNEI. The CDR3 has 14 residues. Trimming took 6 bases from V and 3 from J; bases not matched to a gene: 7.

The CDR3 reads CASSVEVVGGYNEQFF. The CDR3 nucleotides read TGTGCCAGCAGCGTAGAGGTAGTCGGGGGCTACAATGAGCAGTTCTTC. The chain links TRBV9 to TRBJ2-1, with D tentatively TRBD2 (6 bases). With 0 bases removed from V and 3 bases from J, the gap between germline ends came to 13 bases. The CDR3 contains 16 residues. Germline CDR1 and CDR2: SGDLS and YYNGEE.

This clone occurred a few times. The V gene is TRBV7-6, the J gene TRBJ2-3, with TRBD2 identical over 9 bases. Germline V gene data show CDR1 as SGHVS and CDR2 as FNYEAQ. The CDR3 runs 15 residues. The V and J ends lost 0 bases and 6 bases, in that order; junction bases with no gene match: 4. DNA of the CDR3: TGTGCCAGCAGCTTAGCCGGGACTAGCTCCGATACGCAGTATTTT. It yields the protein CASSLAGTSSDTQYF.

This clone is a singleton in its sample. The chain carries TRBV18 and TRBJ2-2, with a possible D match to TRBD2 (5 bases). Germline V CDR1 and CDR2: KGHSH, LQKENI. Trimming left V 5 bases short and J 3 bases short, with 19 bases between. The length of the CDR3 is 17 residues. The CDR3 loop reads CASSSDLPGTYTGELFF. For the CDR3, the DNA is TGTGCCAGCTCATCCGACTTACCGGGAACCTACACCGGGGAGCTGTTTTTT.

V gene TRBV18 combines with J gene TRBJ2-7, with D hard to call. V was pared by 7 bases and J by 3 bases, with 19 bases between. The length of the CDR3 is 15 residues. Germline V CDR1 and CDR2: KGHSH, LQKENI. CDR3: CASFPAPKNYYEQYF. CDR3 DNA sequence: TGTGCCAGCTTCCCAGCGCCGAAGAACTACTACGAGCAGTACTTC.

The chain is built from TRBV19 and TRBJ1-5; 7 bases are a match to TRBD1. There are 16 residues in the CDR3. CDR1 and CDR2 from the germline V gene are LNHDA and SQIVND (reference sequence). The V segment lost 7 bases and the J segment 0 bases; nucleotides outside the gene matches: 9. In DNA form, the CDR3 reads TGTGCCAGTACTGGGGACAGAACCTTTAGCAATCAGCCCCAGCATTTT. Translation: CASTGDRTFSNQPQHF. The entire variable domain, with the rest obtained from reference TRBV19 and TRBJ1-5, is as follows: DGGITQSPKYLFRKEGQNVTLSCEQNLNHDAMYWYRQDPGQGLRLIYYSQIVNDFQKGDIAEGYSVSREKKESFPLTVTSAQKNPTAFYLCASTGDRTFSNQPQHFGDGTRLSIL.

The rearrangement uses TRBV6-6 and TRBJ2-3; D perhaps matches TRBD1 (6 bases). Germline assignment: CDR1 MNHNY and CDR2 SVGAGI (reference sequence). The CDR3 contains 15 residues. V lost 6 bases and J 0 bases, leaving 13 bases between the germline ends. CDR3 sequence (DNA): TGTGCCAGCAGACAAGGACAGACTAGCACAGATACGCAGTATTTT. Protein product: CASRQGQTSTDTQYF.

The V and J genes are TRBV19 and TRBJ2-2, with 14 bases identical to TRBD2. With 1 base clipped from V and 5 bases from J, the junction kept 6 bases outside the gene matches. This CDR3 has 18 residues. The germline CDR1 and CDR2 sequences are LNHDA and SQIVND (reference sequence). The CDR3, as DNA: TGTGCCAGTAGTATAGCGCTGGGACTAGCGGGAGTAACCGGGGAGCTGTTTTTT. The encoded protein is CASSIALGLAGVTGELFF.

This sequence joins TRBV27 and TRBJ2-7; 10 bases line up with TRBD2. CDR1 is MNHEY and CDR2 is SMNVEV in the germline V gene (reference sequence). Unmatched junction bases numbered 9, after V lost 6 bases and J lost 4 bases. This CDR3 is built from 15 residues. CDR3 nucleotides: TGTGCCAGCAGCACCCGTAGCGGGGGGAGGTACGAGCAGTACTTC. This codes for CASSTRSGGRYEQYF.

The rearrangement uses TRBV28 and TRBJ2-7; 9 bases line up with TRBD1. CDR3 size: 15 residues. In germline, CDR1 is MDHEN, CDR2 SYDVKM. J gave up 6 bases and V 6 bases, and 12 bases lay outside the gene matches. The chain's CDR3 is CASRATGTGIREQYF. In DNA, the CDR3 is TGTGCCAGCAGGGCAACCGGGACAGGGATTCGCGAGCAGTACTTC.

This clone has only a few counts. V is TRBV9 and J is TRBJ2-5, with TRBD2 matching over 7 bases. The DNA end is a closer match to TRBJ2-7, so the J assignment may be wrong. The CDR3 loop spans 13 amino acids. In germline, CDR1 is SGDLS, CDR2 YYNGEE. The CDR3 here is CASSPGGLYEQYF. The DNA for the CDR3 is TGTGCCAGCAGCCCCGGGGGACTATACGAGCAGTACTTC.

The chain combines TRBV5-1 with TRBJ2-2, with D tentatively TRBD1 (5 bases). Germline V CDR1 and CDR2: SGHRS, YFSETQ. The CDR3 totals 17 residues. Trimming stripped 0 bases from V and 6 bases from J, with 18 bases between. The DNA for the CDR3 is TGCGCCAGCAGCTTGGACGGGCAGGGAAATGTTCCCGGGGAGCTGTTTTTT. Its translation is CASSLDGQGNVPGELFF.

The CDR3, as DNA: TGTGCCATCAGTGAGTCGGGACTAGCGGGAGAGAGCCCCCGCGAGCAGTACTTC. This translates into CAISESGLAGESPREQYF. The chain combines TRBV10-3 with TRBJ2-7; 14 bases match TRBD2. V shed 0 bases, J shed 6 bases, and the junction held 10 bases outside the gene matches. The germline V gene has CDR1 ENHRY and CDR2 SYGVKD. The CDR3 loop spans 18 amino acids.

The chain employs TRBV18 and TRBJ1-1; the match to TRBD1 covers 9 bases. The CDR3 runs 14 residues. Germline lookup yields CDR1 KGHSH and CDR2 LQKENI. V was clipped by 3 bases and J by 9 bases; unmatched bases: 8. CDR3 amino acids: CASSPPGQGGQAFF. The CDR3 DNA reads as TGTGCCAGCTCACCTCCGGGACAGGGAGGGCAAGCTTTCTTT.

The chain employs TRBV10-1 and TRBJ2-7; the match to TRBD2 covers 9 bases. Trimming cost V 5 bases and J 3 bases; bases outside gene matches: 11. The germline CDR1 and CDR2 sequences are WNHNN and SYGVQD (reference sequence). The CDR3 has 16 amino acids. CDR3: CASSLTREGPLYEQYF. Written as DNA, the CDR3 is TGCGCCAGCAGTTTAACGCGGGAGGGTCCTCTCTACGAGCAGTACTTC.

This sequence joins TRBV5-1 and TRBJ1-4; D gene ambiguous. Trimming stripped 2 bases from V and 8 bases from J, with 10 bases between. The CDR3 is made up of 13 amino acids. Germline V gives CDR1 SGHRS, CDR2 YFSETQ. As DNA, the CDR3 is TGCGCCAGCAGCTTCAGAGGATCGGAAAAACTGTTTTTT. It yields the protein CASSFRGSEKLFF.

The CDR3 DNA sequence: TGCGCCAGCAGCTTGTCGGGGGTCGACCAGTACTTC. Amino acid sequence: CASSLSGVDQYF. The rearrangement links TRBV5-1 to TRBJ2-7; D is possibly TRBD2 (6 bases). Germline loops: CDR1 SGHRS, CDR2 YFSETQ. With 1 base removed from V and 10 bases from J, the gap between germline ends came to 12 bases. The CDR3 covers 12 residues.

The J gene is TRBJ2-3, the V gene TRBV7-9; a weak D match, TRBD2 (5 bases). V dropped 5 bases and J dropped 6 bases, with 24 bases sitting between them. The CDR3 is 17 amino acids. The germline V gene encodes CDR1 SEHNR and CDR2 FQNEAQ (reference sequence). In DNA, the CDR3 is TGTGCCAGCAGCGACCGTCTTGAGGGCCCCGCCGGTGATACGCAGTATTTT. This encodes CASSDRLEGPAGDTQYF.